The rows below give T cell receptor beta chains drawn from one sample of a study of cytomegalovirus exposure and HLA in healthy donors. Generated by immunoSEQ multiplex PCR, the TCRdb table keeps only in-frame clones and is missing some. Recorded here are 60,000 to 100,000 clones; the top ten clones represent roughly 5%. The specimen sequenced was PBMCs. The receptor source for this set is a man between 25 and 39 years old in good health and CMV-seronegative. CDR3s include the opening cysteine and the closing phenylalanine or tryptophan. A D gene is named only where the DNA matches it firmly.

>TRBV4-2|14|NA|TRBJ1-4
TGTGCCAGCAGCCAAGACTCGGAGAGGGAAAAACTGTTTTTT
CASSQDSEREKLFF
>TRBV7-8|17|NA|TRBJ1-6
TGTGCCAGCAGCTTAGTCCTCCCGATAAGAGATAATTCACCCCTCCACTTT
CASSLVLPIRDNSPLHF
>TRBV6-6|14|NA|TRBJ2-7
TGTGCCAGCACCCAGAGCGCGGATTCCTACGAGCAGTACTTC
CASTQSADSYEQYF
>TRBV11-1|16|TRBD2|TRBJ2-1
TGTGCCAGCAGCCCCCCTGGACTAGCCTCCTACAATGAGCAGTTCTTC
CASSPPGLASYNEQFF
>TRBV9|13|TRBD1|TRBJ1-2
TGTGCCAGCAGCGGACGACAGGGCTATGGCTACACCTTC
CASSGRQGYGYTF
>TRBV4-1|18|TRBD2|TRBJ2-7
TGCGCCAGCAGCCAAGATCACGGAAGAGCGGGAGGGCTGGACGAGCAGTACTTC
CASSQDHGRAGGLDEQYF
>TRBV10-3|15|TRBD1|TRBJ1-1
TGTGCCATCAGCGCCTCGACAGGGGCGACCACTGAAGCTTTCTTT
CAISASTGATTEAFF
>TRBV5-1|17|TRBD2|TRBJ2-5
TGCGCCAGCAGCCAGGGACTAGCGGGGGGGCCCGGCGAGACCCAGTACTTC
CASSQGLAGGPGETQYF
>TRBV6-5|15|NA|TRBJ1-2
TGTGCCAGCAGTTACAATCAGGGGAGTTACTATGGCTACACCTTC
CASSYNQGSYYGYTF
>TRBV9|16|NA|TRBJ1-1
TGTGCCAGCAGCGTAGGGCCACAGGGCATGAACACTGAAGCTTTCTTT
CASSVGPQGMNTEAFF
>TRBV19|14|NA|TRBJ1-3
TGTGCCAGTAGTATAACAGGCTCTGGAAACACCATATATTTT
CASSITGSGNTIYF
>TRBV11-3|13|NA|TRBJ1-1
TGTGCCAGCAGCTATCAGGGGTACACTGAAGCTTTCTTT
CASSYQGYTEAFF
>TRBV6-9|16|TRBD1|TRBJ1-2
TGTGCCAGCAGCCCCAACCGGGACAGGGGAGGGTATGGCTACACCTTC
CASSPNRDRGGYGYTF
>TRBV6-5|15|NA|TRBJ2-5
TGTGCCAGCAGTTACTCGAAGGGGTTGGTGGAGACCCAGTACTTC
CASSYSKGLVETQYF
>TRBV6-7|14|TRBD2|TRBJ2-7
TGTGCCAGCAGTTCTACAAGCGGGAGGTACGAGCAGTACTTC
CASSSTSGRYEQYF
>TRBV6-5|11|NA|TRBJ1-1
TGTGCCAGCACCGCAGGTGCTGAAGCTTTCTTT
CASTAGAEAFF
>TRBV6-5|14|TRBD1|TRBJ1-2
TGTGCCAGCTGGCCCGGACAGGGGGCAATTGGCTACACCTTC
CASWPGQGAIGYTF
>TRBV25-1|16|NA|TRBJ1-1
TGTGCCAGCAGTGACGGCGGGGGGCCGATGAACACTGAAGCTTTCTTT
CASSDGGGPMNTEAFF
>TRBV9|14|NA|TRBJ2-7
TGTGCCAGCAGCGTCGGACGGGGCTCCTACGAGCAGTACTTC
CASSVGRGSYEQYF
>TRBV6-1|15|TRBD2|TRBJ2-1
TGTGCCAGCACCTTCTTAGCGGGGGGTCGCAATGAGCAGTTCTTC
CASTFLAGGRNEQFF
>TRBV5-5|16|NA|TRBJ2-6
TGTGCCAGCAGCTTCGCTGCAGGTTCTGGGGCCAACGTCCTGACTTTC
CASSFAAGSGANVLTF
>TRBV19|12|NA|TRBJ1-3
TGTGCCAGTAGTATGAGGGGAAACACCATATATTTT
CASSMRGNTIYF
>TRBV19|15|TRBD1|TRBJ2-2
TGTGCCAGCACAAAGGGACAGGGTGCCGCAGGGGAGCTGTTTTTT
CASTKGQGAAGELFF
>TRBV25-1|15|TRBD1|TRBJ2-5
TGTGCCAGCAGTGCCTTCAGGGGGTCGGAAGAGACCCAGTACTTC
CASSAFRGSEETQYF
>TRBV5-1|14|NA|TRBJ1-3
TGCGCCAGCAGCTTAGGGAGGTCTGGAAACACCATATATTTT
CASSLGRSGNTIYF
>TRBV27|14|NA|TRBJ1-5
TGTGCCAGCATCTCCGGGAAGCTCGATCAGCCCCAGCATTTT
CASISGKLDQPQHF
>TRBV11-3|13|NA|TRBJ2-3
TGTGCCAGCAGCTTAGAATTGTCGAGTACGCAGTATTTT
CASSLELSSTQYF
>TRBV1|15|NA|TRBJ2-1
TGCACCAGCAGCCAAGCTAGCGGAGCCTACAATGAGCAGTTCTTC
CTSSQASGAYNEQFF
>TRBV7-9|18|NA|TRBJ2-3
TGTGCCAGCAGCTTAGTCTTGGGGCCGAAGGGGCACACAGATACGCAGTATTTT
CASSLVLGPKGHTDTQYF
>TRBV12-5|15|TRBD1|TRBJ2-7
TGTGCTAGTGGTTTGGTTCAGGGGGCGGCCTACGAGCAGTACTTC
CASGLVQGAAYEQYF
>TRBV27|16|TRBD2|TRBJ2-5
TGTGCCAGCAGTGCTCATCTAGCGGGGGGCCAAGAGACCCAGTACTTC
CASSAHLAGGQETQYF
>TRBV6-5|15|TRBD2|TRBJ2-5
TGTGCCAGCAGTTACTCGAAAAGGGAGGGAGAGACCCAGTACTTC
CASSYSKREGETQYF
>TRBV29-1|15|TRBD2|TRBJ2-5
TGCAGCGTTTCGGGCAGCGGGGGCCCCTCGGAGACCCAGTACTTC
CSVSGSGGPSETQYF
>TRBV2|16|TRBD1|TRBJ1-1
TGTGCCAGCAGTGAAAGATGGGAAATGACAGGGACTGAAGCTTTCTTT
CASSERWEMTGTEAFF
>TRBV4-1|15|NA|TRBJ1-5
TGCGCCAGCAGCCCTAACGGACTGGGTAATCAGCCCCAGCATTTT
CASSPNGLGNQPQHF
>TRBV19|13|TRBD1|TRBJ1-2
TGTGCCAGTAAGACCGGGACAGTCTATGGCTACACCTTC
CASKTGTVYGYTF
>TRBV18|13|TRBD1|TRBJ2-3
TGTGCCAGCTCCCGAGGGGGCCCAGATACGCAGTATTTT
CASSRGGPDTQYF
>TRBV2|13|NA|TRBJ2-1
TGTGCCAGCAGCAGGGTGACCAAGAATGAGCAGTTCTTC
CASSRVTKNEQFF
>TRBV5-4|16|NA|TRBJ2-3
TGTGCCAGCAGCTTCCTCAATACGGGGGGCACAGATACGCAGTATTTT
CASSFLNTGGTDTQYF
>TRBV10-3|14|TRBD2|TRBJ2-1
TGTGCCATCAGCCTACTAGCGGGAGGGGGTGAGCAGTTCTTC
CAISLLAGGGEQFF
>TRBV6-5|13|NA|TRBJ1-2
TGTGCCAGCAGCTCGACAGTCAACTATGGCTACACCTTC
CASSSTVNYGYTF
>TRBV7-9|18|NA|TRBJ1-3
TGTGCCAGCAGCTTAGGACCTCCCGACACAGGGAAAGGAAACACCATATATTTT
CASSLGPPDTGKGNTIYF
>TRBV5-1|14|TRBD1|TRBJ2-7
TGCGCCAGCAGCCCACAGACAGGGGGGGACGAGCAGTACTTC
CASSPQTGGDEQYF
>TRBV5-4|13|NA|TRBJ2-5
TGTGCCAGCAGCGACTGGGACAAAAAGACCCAGTACTTC
CASSDWDKKTQYF
>TRBV4-1|14|TRBD1|TRBJ2-5
TGCGCCAGCAGCCGACAGGGGGTTGGAGAGACCCAGTACTTC
CASSRQGVGETQYF
>TRBV5-1|13|NA|TRBJ2-1
TGCGCCAGCAGGGGAGGCCGACCCAATGAGCAGTTCTTC
CASRGGRPNEQFF
>TRBV4-2|15|TRBD1|TRBJ1-1
TGTGCCAGCAGCACGAACAGGGGGAAGAACACTGAAGCTTTCTTT
CASSTNRGKNTEAFF
>TRBV11-3|15|NA|TRBJ2-7
TGTGCCAGCAGCTTAGGGCGGGGATACTCCTACGAGCAGTACTTC
CASSLGRGYSYEQYF
>TRBV5-6|12|NA|TRBJ1-1
TGTGCCAGCAGCTTGTCGAGGACTGAAGCTTTCTTT
CASSLSRTEAFF
>TRBV4-1|15|TRBD2|TRBJ2-3
TGCGCCAGCAGCTGGACTAGCAGATACACAGATACGCAGTATTTT
CASSWTSRYTDTQYF
>TRBV2|13|TRBD1|TRBJ2-7
TGTGCCAGCAGCAGAACAGGGGGCAGGATTGGAGACTTC
CASSRTGGRIGDF
>TRBV19|16|TRBD1|TRBJ1-1
TGTGCCAGTCACCCGAGGGACAGGGGGAAAAACACTGAAGCTTTCTTT
CASHPRDRGKNTEAFF
>TRBV11-2|15|TRBD2|TRBJ2-7
TGTGCCAGCAGCTTAACTAGCGGTTCTGAGTACGAGCAGTACTTC
CASSLTSGSEYEQYF